Detailed here is one T cell receptor (beta chain). Its specificity is unknown. The CDR3 consists of 17 residues. Germline V gene data show CDR1 as SGDLS and CDR2 as YYNGEE. V lost 3 bases to trimming and J lost 0 bases, with 16 bases between them. The data are from a study of cytotoxic CD8 clonotypes in ibrutinib-treated CLL. Study summary: Samples had a mean of around 280,000 productive templates and tens of thousands of productive rearrangements. Study observations and caveats: Clonality climbed at ibrutinib response, then dropped toward baseline at progression. Patients with sustained remission and those progressing were sampled at differing times.

Some clones are missing from TCRdb's copy, which holds only in-frame ones; the method was immunoSEQ multiplex PCR. The table has some 30,000 clones, about 80% seen once; the top ten hold roughly 48%. The sequence was collected from a human donor with chronic lymphocytic leukemia. The sequences come from PBMCs, collected after 36 months of ibrutinib treatment. The chain uses TRBV9 and TRBJ1-3; TRBD1 might be the D (5 bases). The CDR3 bases are TGTGCCAGCAGCGGGCCCCAGGGACTGAGCTCTGGAAACACCATATATTTT. Encoded protein: CASSGPQGLSSGNTIYF.